This T cell receptor (beta chain) was sequenced in a study of blood T cell repertoires in COVID-19. In the study overall: Acute and convalescent COVID-19 specimens originated in the United States, Italy and Spain. Sources were T cells, B-cell-depleted T cells, or PBMCs; the material itself was cDNA or gDNA.

The Seattle patients joined while their infection was active and were tracked longitudinally afterward. The CDR3 has 15 residues. The junction had 6 bases not matched to a gene; V was cut back by 5 bases and J by 1 base. Looked up from germline, CDR1 is MNHEY and CDR2 is SVGAGI. Source study methods: Nucleated cell counts were estimated from reference gene primer amplification. Clones were sequenced by immunoSEQ multiplex PCR, and TCRdb holds only the in-frame ones, with some missing. That table supplies the V and J calls and clone size; D and trimming were determined from the DNA. The repertoire holds about 220,000 clones, with 75% to 85% as singletons.

The receptor was isolated from an older woman with COVID-19, enrolled during active disease. The chain is built from TRBV6-5 and TRBJ1-2, with TRBD1 matching over 8 bases. The specimen was peripheral blood. The CDR3 coding sequence is TGTGCCAGCAGTCCCACGGACAGGGTTAACTATGGCTACACCTTC. It yields the protein CASSPTDRVNYGYTF.